These T cell receptor beta chains were read from a single sample in a study of T cells after yellow fever vaccination. TCRdb processed the 5' RACE reads anew with MiXCR; each CDR3 protein has one entry. The profile shows about 310,000 distinct CDR3 sequences, around 4% of them singletons. The sequences come from PBMCs, collected on the day of the yellow fever booster vaccination. Every receptor here comes from a man aged 18 to 30 who received the YFV17D yellow fever vaccine. Each CDR3 is given with its conserved first and last residue. Each record gives: CDR3 length, V gene, clone size, J gene, D gene, CDR3 DNA, CDR3 protein. A D gene is named only where the DNA matches it firmly. The size of a clone is reported for some rows only, either as once, few or many, or as a class for expanded clones.

14	TRBV5-1	many	TRBJ2-2	-	TGCGCCAGCAGCTCCCGACCAGACACCGGGGAGCTGTTTTTT	CASSSRPDTGELFF
17	TRBV10-3	many	TRBJ2-3	TRBD2	TGTGCCATCAGTGACGCCGGGACTAGCAGACGCACAGATACGCAGTATTTT	CAISDAGTSRRTDTQYF
15	TRBV5-1	many	TRBJ2-7	TRBD1	TGCGCCAGCAGCTTCACCGGGACAGAATACTACGAGCAGTACTTC	CASSFTGTEYYEQYF
13	TRBV20-1	many	TRBJ1-1	-	TGCAGTGCCAACAGGGACATGAACACTGAAGCTTTCTTT	CSANRDMNTEAFF
18	TRBV24-1	many	TRBJ2-2	TRBD1	TGTGCCACCAGTGAGCCGACAGGGACAGGGGTCGGCACCGGGGAGCTGTTTTTT	CATSEPTGTGVGTGELFF
13	TRBV10-3	many	TRBJ2-7	TRBD1	TGTGCCATCAGTCGGGACAGGGGCTACGAGCAGTACTTC	CAISRDRGYEQYF
14	TRBV5-1	many	TRBJ2-7	-	TGCGCCAGCAGCTTGTTCTCAGGTTCCTACGAGCAGTACTTC	CASSLFSGSYEQYF
14	TRBV28	many	TRBJ1-2	-	TGTGCCAGCAGTCCTCGACAGGCGAGCTATGGCTACACCTTC	CASSPRQASYGYTF
12	TRBV12-3/TRBV12-4	few	TRBJ1-5	-	TGTGCCAGCAGAACAGGAACTCAGCCCCAGCATTTT	CASRTGTQPQHF
13	TRBV4-1	few	TRBJ2-7	-	TGCGCCAGCAGCCAAGTTTCGGCCGACGAGCAGTACTTC	CASSQVSADEQYF
15	TRBV13	few	TRBJ2-5	TRBD1	TGTGCCAGCACGCTCGGGACAGGGGGCCAAGAGACCCAGTACTTC	CASTLGTGGQETQYF
15	TRBV7-2	many	TRBJ1-3	-	TGTGCCAGCAGCCCTAGAGGACTTGAAAGAAACACCATATATTTT	CASSPRGLERNTIYF
12	TRBV7-6	few	TRBJ1-1	-	TGTGCCAGCAGCAAGGCGGGGCATGAAGCTTTCTTT	CASSKAGHEAFF
13	TRBV25-1	many	TRBJ2-7	-	TGTGCCAGCAGTGAAGCAAGTACCTACGAGCAGTACTTC	CASSEASTYEQYF
14	TRBV20-1	many	TRBJ2-7	-	TGCAGTGCTAGAGCGGGACACAGGGCGGGCGAGCAGTACTTC	CSARAGHRAGEQYF
17	TRBV12-5	-	TRBJ2-1	TRBD2	TGTGCTAGTGGTTTGCCACCAGGACTAGGCAATTACAATGAGCAGTTCTTC	CASGLPPGLGNYNEQFF
14	TRBV20-1	many	TRBJ2-5	TRBD2	TGCAGTGCCCCTCCCCTAGCGGGGGAGCGGACCCAGTACTTC	CSAPPLAGERTQYF
15	TRBV7-2	many	TRBJ2-1	TRBD1	TGTGCCAGCAGCTTAAAACAGGGGGCGAGGAATGAGCAGTTCTTC	CASSLKQGARNEQFF
14	TRBV7-9	many	TRBJ2-1	TRBD1	TGTGCCAGCAGTGGACAGGGGGCGCCCAATGAGCAGTTCTTC	CASSGQGAPNEQFF
14	TRBV7-9	many	TRBJ1-5	-	TGTGCCAGCAGCTTAGCTTCAGGATATCAGCCCCAGCATTTT	CASSLASGYQPQHF
14	TRBV6-2/TRBV6-3	many	TRBJ1-1	-	TGTGCCAGCAGTTATGCCAGGGAGGCCACTGAAGCTTTCTTT	CASSYAREATEAFF
11	TRBV7-2	many	TRBJ2-1	-	TGTGCCAGCAGCCTCCCAGGTGAGCAGTTCTTC	CASSLPGEQFF
14	TRBV3-1	-	TRBJ1-2	-	TGTGCCAGCAGCCGCGCCCTAAGGGACCTCAGCTACACCTTC	CASSRALRDLSYTF
11	TRBV18	few	TRBJ2-1	-	TGTGCCAGCTCACCGTACGGCGAGCAGTTCTTC	CASSPYGEQFF
14	TRBV6-5	many	TRBJ1-2	-	TGTGCCAGCAGTTACTCGGCAGAGAACTATGGCTACACCTTC	CASSYSAENYGYTF
15	TRBV20-1	many	TRBJ2-1	-	TGCAGTGCTAGAGCCGAGGAGGGGGCCTACAATGAGCAGTTCTTC	CSARAEEGAYNEQFF
17	TRBV3-1	many	TRBJ2-6	-	TGTGCCAGCGGAGACCGGGACGTCCACTCTGGGGCCAACGTCCTGACTTTC	CASGDRDVHSGANVLTF
15	TRBV2	-	TRBJ1-4	TRBD1	TGTGCCAGCAGTTCACAGGGGGCGGTTAATGAAAAACTGTTTTTT	CASSSQGAVNEKLFF
13	TRBV12-3/TRBV12-4	many	TRBJ2-5	-	TGTGCCAGCAGCTGGGATCTCGGGGAGACCCAGTACTTC	CASSWDLGETQYF
16	TRBV6-2/TRBV6-3	many	TRBJ2-3	-	TGTGCCAGCAGTTATGGATTACAGGGAGGAACAGATACGCAGTATTTT	CASSYGLQGGTDTQYF
14	TRBV5-5	many	TRBJ2-3	-	TGTGCCAGCACCGAACAGGGCGCCCCAGATACGCAGTATTTT	CASTEQGAPDTQYF
19	TRBV20-1	few	TRBJ2-1	-	TGCAGTGCTAGCCCCTCGGGAGTGGCGAGGCTTGTCTCCTACAATGAGCAGTTCTTC	CSASPSGVARLVSYNEQFF
14	TRBV7-2	many	TRBJ1-6	-	TGTGCCAGCAGCAAGGACACTTACAATTCACCCCTCCACTTT	CASSKDTYNSPLHF
15	TRBV20-1	many	TRBJ2-1	TRBD2	TGCAGTGCTGAGATAGCGGGGTCCGCCTACAATGAGCAGTTCTTC	CSAEIAGSAYNEQFF
16	TRBV11-2	many	TRBJ1-5	TRBD1	TGTGCCAGCAGCTTAGGGGGCAGGGGGATGGGTCAGCCCCAGCATTTT	CASSLGGRGMGQPQHF
12	TRBV7-9	many	TRBJ2-1	-	TGTGCCAGCAGCTTAGGGCGGGGTAGCGAGTTCTTC	CASSLGRGSEFF
14	TRBV11-2	few	TRBJ2-5	-	TGTGCCAGCAGCTTAGGGAACCGGGGGGAGACCCAGTACTTC	CASSLGNRGETQYF
17	TRBV15	few	TRBJ1-6	-	TGTGCCACCAGCCGAGGACAGATCAGCTCCTATAATTCACCCCTCCACTTT	CATSRGQISSYNSPLHF
12	TRBV29-1	few	TRBJ2-7	-	TGCAGCGTGGGGGGACCCACCCACGAGCAGTACTTC	CSVGGPTHEQYF
15	TRBV4-3	many	TRBJ2-7	TRBD1	TGCGCCAGCAGCCAGTCCAGGACAGGGGGGTACGAGCAGTACTTC	CASSQSRTGGYEQYF
13	TRBV4-2	-	TRBJ2-4	-	TGTGCCAGCAGCCAATCATCGGGAGTCATTCAGTACTTC	CASSQSSGVIQYF
15	TRBV27	few	TRBJ2-7	TRBD2	TGTGCCAGCAGTTTCTCAACAGGGACTAGTTACGAGCAGTACTTC	CASSFSTGTSYEQYF
14	TRBV20-1	-	TRBJ2-5	-	TGCAGTGCCGTACGGGCCGGGTACCAAGAGACCCAGTACTTC	CSAVRAGYQETQYF
15	TRBV7-9	-	TRBJ1-6	-	TGTGCCAGCAGCTTGGGGGCCGCGGATAATTCACCCCTCCACTTT	CASSLGAADNSPLHF
11	TRBV29-1	many	TRBJ1-1	-	TGCAGCGTTGAATGGGGCACTGAAGCTTTCTTT	CSVEWGTEAFF
16	TRBV24-1	-	TRBJ2-6	-	TGTGCCACCAGTGATTCGAGCCAGGGGGGGGCCAACGTCCTGACTTTC	CATSDSSQGGANVLTF
15	TRBV7-3	few	TRBJ2-7	TRBD1	TGTGCCAGCAGCTATTCGGGACAGGGGACATACGAGCAGTACTTC	CASSYSGQGTYEQYF
15	TRBV5-1	once	TRBJ1-4	-	TGCGCCAGCAGCTTGGAGACAGCAACTAATGAAAAACTGTTTTTT	CASSLETATNEKLFF
14	TRBV27	-	TRBJ2-1	TRBD2	TGTGCCACCCTGGTCTTAGCGGGGGGAAATGAGCAGTTCTTC	CATLVLAGGNEQFF
15	TRBV5-5	-	TRBJ2-2	-	TGTGCCAGCAGCTCGGGAGAGGGGCTCGTTGGGGAGCTGTTTTTT	CASSSGEGLVGELFF
18	TRBV6-5	-	TRBJ2-5	TRBD1	TGTGCCAGCAGTTACTCGATAGTTGGAACAGGGGGACAAGAGACCCAGTACTTC	CASSYSIVGTGGQETQYF
14	TRBV7-2	many	TRBJ2-7	-	TGTGCCACCCACCAAAGGGGCCCGCATTACGAGCAGTACTTC	CATHQRGPHYEQYF
13	TRBV7-9	many	TRBJ2-2	TRBD2	TGTGCCAGGCTAGCGGGGAGCACCGGGGAGCTGTTTTTT	CARLAGSTGELFF
13	TRBV20-1	-	TRBJ2-7	TRBD1	TGCAGTGCTAGGGACAGGGGGCCCCACGAGCAGTACTTC	CSARDRGPHEQYF
16	TRBV25-1	many	TRBJ1-4	TRBD1	TGTGCCAGCAGTGACCCCAGGGGGTCGGGTAATGAAAAACTGTTTTTT	CASSDPRGSGNEKLFF
17	TRBV9	-	TRBJ1-1	TRBD1	TGTGCCAGCAGCGTAGACGAGGGCTGGACAGGGGCGAATGAAGCTTTCTTT	CASSVDEGWTGANEAFF
13	TRBV12-3/TRBV12-4	few	TRBJ1-4	-	TGTGCCAGCAGTTTTGGTGTGCGGGAAAAACTGTTTTTT	CASSFGVREKLFF
17	TRBV7-9	once	TRBJ1-1	-	TGTGCCAGCAGCTTAGCCATGGATCCCTTTCCCTTGACTGAAGCTTTCTTT	CASSLAMDPFPLTEAFF
15	TRBV6-5	-	TRBJ2-7	TRBD1	TGTGCCAGCAGTGCTACAGGGGCCTCCTCCTACGAGCAGTACTTC	CASSATGASSYEQYF